This is a list of T cell receptor beta chains from one sample in a study of T cell changes during pregnancy in multiple sclerosis. Here immunoSEQ multiplex PCR was the method, and the copy in TCRdb shows in-frame clones only, minus some. Here the sample spans about 40,000 clones, roughly 90% being singletons. Sample: CD8+ T cells from peripheral blood mononuclear cells, taken in the first trimester of pregnancy. All receptors come from a female donor with multiple sclerosis, enrolled in a pregnancy study. The CDR3 runs from the conserved cysteine through the conserved F or W. D genes are given only for firm matches. Only part of the rows carry a size: once, few, many, or a class if the clone is expanded.

abundance,d_gene,v_gene,j_gene,len,CDR3nt,CDR3aa
-,-,TRBV19,TRBJ2-7,11,TGTGCCAGTAGTAGGGGGCTCGAGCAGTACTTC,CASSRGLEQYF
-,TRBD1,TRBV5-1,TRBJ1-5,16,TGCGCCAGCAGCCCGGGGACAGGGGAGAGCAATCAGCCCCAGCATTTT,CASSPGTGESNQPQHF
-,-,TRBV6-5,TRBJ1-1,13,TGTGCCAGCGAAATACGAGGGCGTGGTGAAGCTTTCTTT,CASEIRGRGEAFF
-,TRBD1,TRBV27,TRBJ1-5,14,TGTGCCAGCAGTCCGACAGGGACGGGCCAGCCCCAGCATTTT,CASSPTGTGQPQHF
-,-,TRBV7-9,TRBJ1-2,14,TGTGCCAGCAGCGCGGACAGCGAGGCCGATGGCTACACCTTC,CASSADSEADGYTF
-,-,TRBV5-1,TRBJ2-2,16,TGCGCCAGCAGCTTTCCCCTACAGGGTAACACCGGGGAGCTGTTTTTT,CASSFPLQGNTGELFF
once,TRBD2,TRBV11-2,TRBJ2-5,16,TGTGCCAGCAGCCCAGGTGCCGGGGGGGCCGAGGAGACCCAGTACTTC,CASSPGAGGAEETQYF
-,TRBD2,TRBV27,TRBJ2-3,17,TGTGCCAGCAGTCTTCTTCTCGCGGGGGGGCCCACAGATACGCAGTATTTT,CASSLLLAGGPTDTQYF
-,-,TRBV2,TRBJ2-7,14,TGTGCCAGCAGTGGCCAGCCTAGCTCCTACGAGCAGTACTTC,CASSGQPSSYEQYF
-,-,TRBV19,TRBJ2-1,14,TGTGCCAGCAGACCAGGGGAACAAAACAATGAGCAGTTCTTC,CASRPGEQNNEQFF
-,TRBD2,TRBV27,TRBJ2-5,16,TGTGCCAGCAGTTTATTTGCCCCAACTAGCGTTGAGACCCAGTACTTC,CASSLFAPTSVETQYF
-,TRBD1,TRBV5-6,TRBJ1-2,15,TGTGCCAGCAGCCCGGGGACAGGAGGGGGCTATGGCTACACCTTC,CASSPGTGGGYGYTF
-,TRBD2,TRBV7-6,TRBJ2-2,16,TGTGCCAGCAGCTTAGGACTAGCGGGGGGGACCGGGGAGCTGTTTTTT,CASSLGLAGGTGELFF
few,-,TRBV29-1,TRBJ1-3,11,TGCAGCGTTGTCCTTGGAAACACCATATATTTT,CSVVLGNTIYF
medium-sized,-,TRBV27,TRBJ1-5,14,TGTGCCAGCAGTCTGCAAGGGGACAATCAGCCCCAGCATTTT,CASSLQGDNQPQHF
-,TRBD1,TRBV4-1,TRBJ1-5,17,TGCGCCAGCAGCCAATCCGGACAGGGGGCTTTCAATCAGCCCCAGCATTTT,CASSQSGQGAFNQPQHF
-,-,TRBV6-5,TRBJ1-5,15,TGTGCCAGCAGTTCTGACAGTTATAGCAATCAGCCCCAGCATTTT,CASSSDSYSNQPQHF
-,-,TRBV5-4,TRBJ2-5,13,TGTGCCAGCAGCTTTGAAGCCCAAGAGACCCAGTACTTC,CASSFEAQETQYF
-,-,TRBV6-5,TRBJ2-7,11,TGTGCCAGCAGTTACGGCACCGAGCAGTACTTC,CASSYGTEQYF
-,-,TRBV7-9,TRBJ1-2,15,TGTGCCAGCCTGGGTGGGCAGGAGGGCAACTATGGCTACACCTTC,CASLGGQEGNYGYTF
-,-,TRBV13,TRBJ2-1,12,TGTGCCAGCAGCTCCTCGGTGAGGGAGCAGTTCTTC,CASSSSVREQFF
hyperexpanded,-,TRBV13,TRBJ1-1,17,TGTGCCAGCAGCCCCACAGGTGGTCAGGCGTCGAACACTGAAGCTTTCTTT,CASSPTGGQASNTEAFF
-,-,TRBV6-1,TRBJ2-7,15,TGTGCCAGCAGTGAAACTGTACAGGTCTCCTACGAGCAGTACTTC,CASSETVQVSYEQYF
once,TRBD1,TRBV7-2,TRBJ2-5,14,TGTGCCAGCAGCTTCGGGACAGGGGTAGAGACCCAGTACTTC,CASSFGTGVETQYF
-,-,TRBV11-2,TRBJ2-2,12,TGTGCCAGCAGCTTGAGGGCCGGGGAGCTGTTTTTT,CASSLRAGELFF
-,TRBD1,TRBV19,TRBJ2-5,16,TGTGCCAGTAGTATATGGGACAGCCCAAACCAAGAGACCCAGTACTTC,CASSIWDSPNQETQYF
-,-,TRBV2,TRBJ1-2,12,TGTGCCAGCAGTGACCCGAACTATGGCTACACCTTC,CASSDPNYGYTF
-,-,TRBV6-1,TRBJ2-7,16,TGTGCCAGCAGTGAAATGTCGTGGGGCGACGGCTACGAGCAGTACTTC,CASSEMSWGDGYEQYF
-,TRBD1,TRBV11-3,TRBJ2-1,14,TGTGCCAGCAGCCCGGGACAGGGTTGGAATGAGCAGTTCTTC,CASSPGQGWNEQFF
-,-,TRBV19,TRBJ1-6,12,TGTGCCAGTTCATTTGGGGCATCACCCCTCCACTTT,CASSFGASPLHF
-,TRBD1,TRBV27,TRBJ1-5,15,TGTGCCAGCAGCCCCGGGACAGGAGCTAATCAGCCCCAGCATTTT,CASSPGTGANQPQHF
-,TRBD1,TRBV2,TRBJ1-2,13,TGTGCCAGCAGTGGGACAGGGGGCTATGGCTACACCTTC,CASSGTGGYGYTF
-,TRBD1,TRBV15,TRBJ2-3,17,TGTGCCACCAGCAGAGCCGGGACAGGGATACCCACAGATACGCAGTATTTT,CATSRAGTGIPTDTQYF
-,TRBD1,TRBV7-6,TRBJ1-1,19,TGTGCCAGCAGCTTAACCGGGACAGGGGGCGTAAGGGGGGACACTGAAGCTTTCTTT,CASSLTGTGGVRGDTEAFF
-,TRBD2,TRBV9,TRBJ2-1,19,TGTGCCAGCAGCGCCCCCACCGGGACTAGCGGGGGGTACTACAATGAGCAGTTCTTC,CASSAPTGTSGGYYNEQFF
-,-,TRBV5-6,TRBJ2-7,16,TGTGCCAGCAGCTTGGGGCTGGCGGGGCGCCTTTACGAGCAGTACTTC,CASSLGLAGRLYEQYF
once,TRBD1,TRBV27,TRBJ1-1,16,TGTGCCAGCAGTTTCTCCAACAGGGGACTTAACACTGAAGCTTTCTTT,CASSFSNRGLNTEAFF
-,-,TRBV15,TRBJ2-1,11,TGTGCCACCAGCACATACAATGAGCAGTTCTTC,CATSTYNEQFF
-,-,TRBV19,TRBJ2-1,13,TGTGCCAGTAGTTTTGGTTCGGTGAATGAGCAGTTCTTC,CASSFGSVNEQFF
-,-,TRBV2,TRBJ1-5,14,TGTGCCAGCAGCCCATACCGCGGGAATCAGCCCCAGCATTTT,CASSPYRGNQPQHF
-,-,TRBV11-2,TRBJ1-6,14,TGTGCCAGCAGACTAGGGGGGGGTAATTCACCCCTCCACTTT,CASRLGGGNSPLHF
-,-,TRBV25-1,TRBJ1-2,13,TGTGCCAGCAGTGAAGGCAGCGGTTATGGCTACACCTTC,CASSEGSGYGYTF
medium-sized,TRBD2,TRBV2,TRBJ2-7,13,TGTGCCAGCAGAGACGGACTAGCAGGCGAGCAGTACTTC,CASRDGLAGEQYF
once,TRBD1,TRBV7-9,TRBJ1-2,14,TGTGCCACCCCAGGGTTGACAGGGGGCGATGGCTACACCTTC,CATPGLTGGDGYTF
-,-,TRBV27,TRBJ1-2,13,TGTGCCAGCAGCTCGGAGGTGTTCGCTGGCTACACCTTC,CASSSEVFAGYTF
few,TRBD2,TRBV13,TRBJ2-7,16,TGTGCCAGCAGCTTAGGCGGGGGGTCCTACTCCTACGAGCAGTACTTC,CASSLGGGSYSYEQYF
-,-,TRBV5-4,TRBJ2-5,13,TGTGCCAGCAGCTTGAGGGGCCAAGAGACCCAGTACTTC,CASSLRGQETQYF
-,TRBD2,TRBV11-2,TRBJ2-5,16,TGTGCCAGCAGCTTGAGTTACGGGGGGGCGACAGAGACCCAGTACTTC,CASSLSYGGATETQYF
-,TRBD1,TRBV10-1,TRBJ2-1,14,TGCGCCAGCAGTGACAGGACAGGGCAAAATGAGCAGTTCTTC,CASSDRTGQNEQFF
-,TRBD1,TRBV27,TRBJ1-1,14,TGTGCCAGCAGATCTCGGGACAGGGCCACTGAAGCTTTCTTT,CASRSRDRATEAFF
-,-,TRBV9,TRBJ1-6,15,TGTGCCAGCAGCGTCCAGGGTTCCTATAATTCACCCCTCCACTTT,CASSVQGSYNSPLHF
-,-,TRBV7-2,TRBJ2-5,15,TGTGCCAGCAGCCTAACCTCGGGGGAGAGAGAGACCCAGTACTTC,CASSLTSGERETQYF
-,-,TRBV27,TRBJ2-6,18,TGTGCCAGCAGTTCCAACGCGGAACCCGTCTCTGGGGCCAACGTCCTGACTTTC,CASSSNAEPVSGANVLTF